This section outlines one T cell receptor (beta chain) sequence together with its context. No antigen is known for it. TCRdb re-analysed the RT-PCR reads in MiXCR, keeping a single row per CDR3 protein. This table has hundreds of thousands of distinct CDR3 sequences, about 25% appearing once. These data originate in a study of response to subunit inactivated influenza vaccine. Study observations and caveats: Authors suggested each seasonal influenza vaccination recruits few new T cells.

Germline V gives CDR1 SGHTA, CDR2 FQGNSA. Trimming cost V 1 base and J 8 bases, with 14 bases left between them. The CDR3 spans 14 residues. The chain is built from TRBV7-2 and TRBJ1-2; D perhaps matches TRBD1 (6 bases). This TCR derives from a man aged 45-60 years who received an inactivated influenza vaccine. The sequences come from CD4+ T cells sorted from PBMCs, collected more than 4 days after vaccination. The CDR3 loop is CASSLVGQKGGYTF. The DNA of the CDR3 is TGTGCCAGCAGCTTAGTCGGACAGAAGGGAGGCTACACCTTC.